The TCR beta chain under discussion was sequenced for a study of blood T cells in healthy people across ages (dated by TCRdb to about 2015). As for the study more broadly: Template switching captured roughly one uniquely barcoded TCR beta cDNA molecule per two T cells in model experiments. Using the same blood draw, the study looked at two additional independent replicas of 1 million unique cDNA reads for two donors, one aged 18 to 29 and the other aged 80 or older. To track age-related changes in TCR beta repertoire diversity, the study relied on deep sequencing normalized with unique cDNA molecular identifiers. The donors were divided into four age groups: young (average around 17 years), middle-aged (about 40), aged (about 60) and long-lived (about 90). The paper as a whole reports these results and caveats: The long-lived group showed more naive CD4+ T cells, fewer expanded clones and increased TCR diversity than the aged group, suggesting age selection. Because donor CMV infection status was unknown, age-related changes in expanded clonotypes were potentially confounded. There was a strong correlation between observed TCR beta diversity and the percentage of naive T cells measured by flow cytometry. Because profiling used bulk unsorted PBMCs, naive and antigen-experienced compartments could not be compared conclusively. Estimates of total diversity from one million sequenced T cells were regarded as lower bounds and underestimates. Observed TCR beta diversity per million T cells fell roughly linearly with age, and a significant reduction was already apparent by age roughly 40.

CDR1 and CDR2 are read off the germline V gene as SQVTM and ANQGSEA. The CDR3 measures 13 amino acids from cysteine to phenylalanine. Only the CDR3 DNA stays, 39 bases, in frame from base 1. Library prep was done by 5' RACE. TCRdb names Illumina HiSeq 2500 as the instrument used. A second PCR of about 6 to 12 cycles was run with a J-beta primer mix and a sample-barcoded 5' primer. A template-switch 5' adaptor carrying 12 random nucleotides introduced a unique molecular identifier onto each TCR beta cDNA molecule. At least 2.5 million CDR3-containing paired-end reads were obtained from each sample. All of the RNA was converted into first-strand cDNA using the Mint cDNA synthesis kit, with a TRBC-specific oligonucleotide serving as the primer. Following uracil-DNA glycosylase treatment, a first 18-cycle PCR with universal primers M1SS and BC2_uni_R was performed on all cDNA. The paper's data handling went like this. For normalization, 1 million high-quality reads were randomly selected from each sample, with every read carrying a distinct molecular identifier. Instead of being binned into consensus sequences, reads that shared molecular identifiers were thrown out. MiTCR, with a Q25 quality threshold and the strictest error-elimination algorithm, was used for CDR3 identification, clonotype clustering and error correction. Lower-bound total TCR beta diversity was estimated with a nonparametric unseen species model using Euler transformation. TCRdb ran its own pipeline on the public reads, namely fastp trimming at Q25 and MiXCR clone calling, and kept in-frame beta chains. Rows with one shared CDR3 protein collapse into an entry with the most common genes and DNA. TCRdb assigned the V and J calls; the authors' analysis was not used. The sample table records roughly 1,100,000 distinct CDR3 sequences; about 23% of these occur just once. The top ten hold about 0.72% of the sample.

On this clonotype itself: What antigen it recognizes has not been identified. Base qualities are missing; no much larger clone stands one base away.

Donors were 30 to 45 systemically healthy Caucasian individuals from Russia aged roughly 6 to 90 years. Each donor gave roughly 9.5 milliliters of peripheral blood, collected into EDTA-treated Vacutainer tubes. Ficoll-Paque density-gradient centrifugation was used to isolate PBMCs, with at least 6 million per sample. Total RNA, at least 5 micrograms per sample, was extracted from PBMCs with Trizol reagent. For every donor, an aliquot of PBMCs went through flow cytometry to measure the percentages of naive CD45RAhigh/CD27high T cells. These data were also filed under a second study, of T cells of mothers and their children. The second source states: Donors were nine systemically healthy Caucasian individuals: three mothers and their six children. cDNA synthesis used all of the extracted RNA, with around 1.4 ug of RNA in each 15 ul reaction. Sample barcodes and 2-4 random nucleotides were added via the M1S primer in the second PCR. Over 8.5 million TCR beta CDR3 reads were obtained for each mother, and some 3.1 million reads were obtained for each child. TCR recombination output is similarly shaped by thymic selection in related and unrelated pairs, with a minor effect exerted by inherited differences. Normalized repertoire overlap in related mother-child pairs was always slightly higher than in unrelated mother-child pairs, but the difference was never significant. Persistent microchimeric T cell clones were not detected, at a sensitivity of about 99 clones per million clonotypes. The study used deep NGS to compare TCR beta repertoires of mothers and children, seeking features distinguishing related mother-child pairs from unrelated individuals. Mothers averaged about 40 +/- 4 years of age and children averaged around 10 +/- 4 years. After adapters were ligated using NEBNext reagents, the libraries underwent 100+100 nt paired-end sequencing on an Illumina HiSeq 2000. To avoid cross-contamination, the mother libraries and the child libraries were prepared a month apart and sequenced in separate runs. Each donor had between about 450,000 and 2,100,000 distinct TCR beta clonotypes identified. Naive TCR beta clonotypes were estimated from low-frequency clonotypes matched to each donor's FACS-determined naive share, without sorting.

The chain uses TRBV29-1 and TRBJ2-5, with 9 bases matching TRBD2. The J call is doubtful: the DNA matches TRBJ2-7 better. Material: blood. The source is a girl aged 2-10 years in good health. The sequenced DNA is TGCAGCGTTTCTAGCGGGGCTACCTACGAGCAGTACTTC. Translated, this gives CSVSSGATYEQYF.